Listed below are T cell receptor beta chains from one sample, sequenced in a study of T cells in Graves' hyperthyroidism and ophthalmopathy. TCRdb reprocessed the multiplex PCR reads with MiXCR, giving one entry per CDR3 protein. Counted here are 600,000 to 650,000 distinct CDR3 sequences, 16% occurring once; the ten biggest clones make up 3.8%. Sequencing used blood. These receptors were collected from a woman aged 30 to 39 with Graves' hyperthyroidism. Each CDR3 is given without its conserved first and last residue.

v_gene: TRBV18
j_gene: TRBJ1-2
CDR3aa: ASSMTDDYGYT

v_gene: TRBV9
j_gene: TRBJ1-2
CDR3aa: ASSVATANYGYT

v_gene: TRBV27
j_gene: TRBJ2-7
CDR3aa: ASSLAPTGSYEQY

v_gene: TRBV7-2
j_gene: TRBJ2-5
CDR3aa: ASSDELAGEETQY

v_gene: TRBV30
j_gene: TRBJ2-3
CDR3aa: AWSPSGVSTDTQY

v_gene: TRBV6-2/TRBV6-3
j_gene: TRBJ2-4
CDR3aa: ASSLRKLGNIQY

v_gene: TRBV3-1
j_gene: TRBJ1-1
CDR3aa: ASSLLNTGVAF

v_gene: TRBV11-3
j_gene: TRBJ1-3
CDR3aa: ASSFHWAGTTGNTIY

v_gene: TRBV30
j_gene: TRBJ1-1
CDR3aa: AWSFGETEAF

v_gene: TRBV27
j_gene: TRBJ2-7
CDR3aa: ASSSGTVIYEQY

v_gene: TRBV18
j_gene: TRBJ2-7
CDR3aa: ASSPVSPGQGYEQY

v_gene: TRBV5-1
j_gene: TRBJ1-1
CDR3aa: ASSLYDTEAF

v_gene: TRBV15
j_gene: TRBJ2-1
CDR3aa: ATSRGWGTGVNEQF

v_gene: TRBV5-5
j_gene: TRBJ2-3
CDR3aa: ASSLRGLTDTQY

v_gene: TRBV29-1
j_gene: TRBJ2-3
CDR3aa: SVEGLDGRVTDTQY

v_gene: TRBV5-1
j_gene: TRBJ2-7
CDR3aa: ASSPQGGLSYEQC

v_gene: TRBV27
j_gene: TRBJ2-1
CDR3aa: ASSPFPRGGSYNEQF

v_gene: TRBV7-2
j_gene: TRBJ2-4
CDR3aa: ASSVGTENIQY

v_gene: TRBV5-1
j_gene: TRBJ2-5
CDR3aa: ASSLGVVQETQY

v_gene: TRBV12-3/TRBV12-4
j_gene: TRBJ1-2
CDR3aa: ASSFADRIPNYGYT

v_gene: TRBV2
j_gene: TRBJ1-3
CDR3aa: ASTQDSSGNTIY

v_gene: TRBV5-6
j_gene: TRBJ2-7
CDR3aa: ASSYSGRTFGQY

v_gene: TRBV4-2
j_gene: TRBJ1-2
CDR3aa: ASSHQEGPQNYGYT

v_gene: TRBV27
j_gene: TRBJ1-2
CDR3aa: ASSLRAGYGYT

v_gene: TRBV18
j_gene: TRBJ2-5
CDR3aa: ASSPGTTETQY

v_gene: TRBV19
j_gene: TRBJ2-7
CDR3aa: ASSTPPTYEQY

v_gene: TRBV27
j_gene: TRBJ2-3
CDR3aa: ASSFPGLGTQY

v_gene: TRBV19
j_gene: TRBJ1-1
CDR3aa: ASKLMTGTEAF

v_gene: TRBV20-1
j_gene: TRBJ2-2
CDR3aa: SASAFGPGEAGELF

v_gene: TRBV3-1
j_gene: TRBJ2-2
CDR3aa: ASSQDVFRARANTWELF

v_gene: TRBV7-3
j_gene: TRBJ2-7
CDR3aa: ASSLASSNEQY

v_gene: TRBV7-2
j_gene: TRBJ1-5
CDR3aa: ASTTSSSNQPQH

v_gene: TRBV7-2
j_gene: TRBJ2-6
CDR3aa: ASSERSGSGANVLT

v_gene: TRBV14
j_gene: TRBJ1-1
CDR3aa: ASSQVLFHTEAF

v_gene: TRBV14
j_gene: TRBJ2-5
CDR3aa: ASSPQGFSEETQY

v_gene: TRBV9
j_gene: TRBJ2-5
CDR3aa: ASSVRSGGIETQY

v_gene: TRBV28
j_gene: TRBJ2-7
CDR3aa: ASSLLALPYEQY

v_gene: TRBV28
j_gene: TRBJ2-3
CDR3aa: ASSLETSITTDTQY

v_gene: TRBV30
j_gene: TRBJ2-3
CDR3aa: ALWTGFTDTQY

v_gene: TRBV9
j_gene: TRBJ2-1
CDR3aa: ASSGSGSLYNEQF

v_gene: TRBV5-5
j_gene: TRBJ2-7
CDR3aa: ASSLEPGQGTYEQY

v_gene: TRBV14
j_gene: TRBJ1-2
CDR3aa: ASSQDQRGSYGYT

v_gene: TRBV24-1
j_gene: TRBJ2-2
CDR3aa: ATRGSGELF

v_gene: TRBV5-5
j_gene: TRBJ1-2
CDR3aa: ASGFPGQGENGYT

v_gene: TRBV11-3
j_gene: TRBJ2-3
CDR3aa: ASSLGLGGGDTQY

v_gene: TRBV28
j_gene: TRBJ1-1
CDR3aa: ASSFNAAMNTEAF

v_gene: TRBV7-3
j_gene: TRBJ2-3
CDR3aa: ASSATAGVIGDTQY

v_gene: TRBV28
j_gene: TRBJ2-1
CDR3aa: ASSPSLAAYYNEQF

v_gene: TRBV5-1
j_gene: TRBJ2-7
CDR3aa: ASSNTGSSYEQY

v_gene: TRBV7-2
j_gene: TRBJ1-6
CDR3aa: ASSLLATSPLH

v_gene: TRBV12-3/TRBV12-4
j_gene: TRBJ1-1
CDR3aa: ASFRAVNTEAF

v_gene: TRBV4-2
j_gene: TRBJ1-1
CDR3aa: ASSQDPGRPNTEAF

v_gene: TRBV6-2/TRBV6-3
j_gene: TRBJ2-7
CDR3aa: ASSYKGGANEQY

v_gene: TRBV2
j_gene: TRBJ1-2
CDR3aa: ASLGTGDGYT

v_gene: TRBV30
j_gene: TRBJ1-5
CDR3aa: AWSGWSNQPQH

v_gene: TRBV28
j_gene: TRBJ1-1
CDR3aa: ASTPTGDRAF

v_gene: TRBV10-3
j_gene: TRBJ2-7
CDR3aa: AISYSSPGYEQY